Presented here are 19 T cell receptor beta chains from one specimen sequenced in a study of identical twins. MiXCR was run by TCRdb on the 5' RACE reads, yielding one entry per CDR3 protein. The sample lists roughly 470,000 distinct CDR3 sequences, over 11% occurring once. These data also featured in a second study, about yellow fever vaccine responses in identical twins.

The sample consisted of CD4+ T cells sorted from blood. These receptors came from a woman aged 18-29 years in good health.

The chain recombines TRBV3-1 with TRBJ2-1; no firm D call. V gave up 4 bases and J gave up 9 bases, with 10 bases separating them. The CDR3 length is 12 residues. The germline CDR1 and CDR2 sequences are LGHDT and YNNKEL (reference sequence). CDR3 DNA: TGTGCCAGCAGCCCCTCGACGGTTGAGCAGTTCTTC. It translates to CASSPSTVEQFF.

The chain couples TRBV19 to TRBJ2-4; D is uncertain. This CDR3 contains 14 residues. V shed 4 bases and J shed 7 bases, with 14 bases lying between them. CDR1 is LNHDA, CDR2 SQIVND, per germline (reference sequence). CDR3 in amino acids: CASSTTTDTNIQYF. The CDR3 bases are TGTGCCAGTAGTACCACTACAGACACCAACATTCAGTACTTC.

This clonotype was seen only a few times. The chain joins TRBV9 to TRBJ2-3; unclear D gene. The V end lost 0 bases, the J end lost 5 bases, and 10 bases lay between the germline ends. There are 14 residues in the CDR3. The germline V gene encodes CDR1 SGDLS and CDR2 YYNGEE. CDR3 sequence: CASSVGGPQDTQYF. CDR3 nucleotide sequence: TGTGCCAGCAGCGTAGGAGGACCTCAAGATACGCAGTATTTT.

Only a few counts were recorded for this clonotype. This chain joins TRBV12-3 or TRBV12-4 and TRBJ2-3; D is tentatively TRBD1 or TRBD2 (6 bases each). The CDR3 contains 14 residues. Trimming shortened V by 2 bases and J by 5 bases, and 11 bases separated the two germline ends. In DNA, the CDR3 is TGTGCCAGCAGTTTATGGGGGGCCGGAGATACGCAGTATTTT. As protein: CASSLWGAGDTQYF.

The rearrangement joins TRBV5-1 to TRBJ2-1; TRBD1 or TRBD2 may be the D gene (5 bases each). Germline loops: CDR1 SGHRS, CDR2 YFSETQ. The CDR3 length is 13 residues. V dropped 6 bases and J dropped 10 bases, with 17 bases sitting between them. The CDR3, as DNA: TGCGCCAGCACCCTAGGGACCGCTCGGGAGCAGTTCTTC. Its translation is CASTLGTAREQFF.

V is TRBV28 and J is TRBJ2-3; D remains unclear. Germline CDR1 MDHEN, CDR2 SYDVKM. There are 12 residues in the CDR3. The V and J ends lost 6 bases and 9 bases respectively, with 13 bases between them. CDR3 region: CASRQQTSTQYF. The CDR3 DNA reads TGTGCCAGCAGGCAACAAACTTCGACGCAGTATTTT.

This clonotype was observed many times. This chain uses TRBV20-1 with TRBJ2-3; D is undetermined. The germline CDR1 and CDR2 sequences are DFQATT and SNEGSKA (reference sequence). Trimming took off 5 bases at V and 1 base at J, with 10 bases between the two ends. The length of the CDR3 is 13 residues. CDR3 sequence: CSAPVVGTDTQYF. CDR3 DNA: TGCAGTGCTCCCGTGGTAGGCACAGATACGCAGTATTTT.

This clonotype turned up a few times. The chain combines TRBV5-1 with TRBJ1-3; D ambiguous. Germline V CDR1 and CDR2: SGHRS, YFSETQ. This CDR3 is 17 amino acids long. The ends were cut back, 1 base at V and 0 bases at J, with 14 bases in the middle. CDR3 DNA sequence: TGCGCCAGCAGCTTGTCGGGTTCGGGATTCTCTGGAAACACCATATATTTT. This sequence encodes CASSLSGSGFSGNTIYF.

Many counts were recorded for this clonotype. The chain joins TRBV12-3 or TRBV12-4 to TRBJ2-4; 7 nucleotides match TRBD2. This CDR3 spans 13 amino acids. V lost 8 bases and J lost 0; bases outside the gene matches: 1. DNA for the CDR3: TGTGCCAGCGGGGAGGGAGCCAAAAACATTCAGTACTTC. This codes for CASGEGAKNIQYF.

This clonotype has only a few counts. The chain carries TRBV15 and TRBJ1-4; D might be TRBD1 (6 bases). Germline V gene sequence: CDR1 LNHNV, CDR2 YYDKDF (reference sequence). CDR3 length equals 15 residues. V shed 2 bases and J shed 0 bases, with 7 bases lying between them. The DNA for the CDR3 is TGTGCCACCAGCAGAAGACAGGCAACTAATGAAAAACTGTTTTTT. It specifies CATSRRQATNEKLFF.

The V and J genes are TRBV6-1 and TRBJ2-2; D uncertain. Germline assignment: CDR1 MNHNS and CDR2 SASEGT. Deletions cut 6 bases from V and 1 base from J, with 9 bases between. The CDR3 is 14 amino acids. The CDR3 protein is CASRVYRNTGELFF. The CDR3 nucleotides are TGTGCCAGCAGGGTATACAGGAACACCGGGGAGCTGTTTTTT.

This clonotype has only a few counts. The V call is TRBV11-2, the J call TRBJ2-5, with TRBD2 matching over 7 bases. The CDR3 is made up of 15 amino acids. V dropped 6 bases and J dropped 2; count of bases not matched to a gene: 9. The V gene's germline CDR1 is SGHAT and CDR2 FQNNGV. The CDR3, as DNA: TGTGCCAGCAGTCTCAGCGGGATGGGGCAAGAGACCCAGTACTTC. Encoded protein: CASSLSGMGQETQYF.

The chain couples TRBV2 to TRBJ1-5; 8 nucleotides align to TRBD1. V lost 5 bases, J lost 5 bases, and 11 bases stayed unmatched. The CDR3 extends over 16 amino acids. The germline V gene encodes CDR1 SNHLY and CDR2 FYNNEI. In DNA, the CDR3 is TGTGCCAGCAGTCTGCGACAGGGGATAAGCGATCAGCCCCAGCATTTT. Translating it yields CASSLRQGISDQPQHF.

The chain employs TRBV18 and TRBJ2-3; TRBD2 might be the D (6 bases). V dropped 4 bases and J dropped 2 bases, with 13 bases sitting between them. CDR1 is KGHSH and CDR2 is LQKENI in the germline V gene. This CDR3 is built from 15 residues. Here the CDR3 reads CASSLQRANTDTQYF. The CDR3 DNA is TGTGCCAGCTCACTCCAGCGGGCTAACACAGATACGCAGTATTTT.

This rearrangement joins TRBV7-2 to TRBJ2-3; no reliable D call. Germline CDR1 reads SGHTA; CDR2 reads FQGNSA. Trimming shortened V by 2 bases and J by 5 bases, and 11 bases separated the two germline ends. The CDR3 covers 14 residues. The CDR3 DNA follows: TGTGCCAGCAGCTTATTAGCAATTCTAGATACGCAGTATTTT. This translates into CASSLLAILDTQYF.

The table lists this clonotype with a count of one. Without the conserved terminal phenylalanine or tryptophan, this CDR3 likely stems from a read error. The J gene is TRBJ2-1, the V gene TRBV2, with 8 nucleotides matching TRBD1. This CDR3 is 16 amino acids long. The V and J ends lost 7 bases and 6 bases, in that order; junction bases with no gene match: 14. Germline-derived CDR1 and CDR2 are SNHLY and FYNNEI. The CDR3 DNA reads as TGTGCCAGCATAGACCTAGGGACAGGCCTCCCCAATGAGCAGTTCGTC. Translation: CASIDLGTGLPNEQFV.

This clonotype has more than one count but fewer than ten. The J gene is TRBJ1-2, the V gene TRBV7-9, with D tentatively TRBD1 (5 bases). CDR1 is SEHNR and CDR2 is FQNEAQ in the germline V gene (reference sequence). The CDR3 loop spans 16 amino acids. The V end lost 5 bases, the J end lost 2 bases, and 18 bases lay between the germline ends. Here the CDR3 DNA reads TGTGCCAGCAGCCACGAAAGGACACCGGTGAACTATGGCTACACCTTC. Translated, it gives CASSHERTPVNYGYTF. The variable domain in full, completed from reference TRBV7-9 and TRBJ1-2, reads DTGVSQNPRHKITKRGQNVTFRCDPISEHNRLYWYRQTLGQGPEFLTYFQNEAQLEKSRLLSDRFSAERPKGSFSTLEIQRTEQGDSAMYLCASSHERTPVNYGYTFGSGTRLTVV.

This clonotype was counted only a few times. V and J are TRBV28 and TRBJ2-3; D is unresolved. Trimming stripped 2 bases from V and 5 bases from J, with 5 bases between. The CDR3 spans 12 residues. Per germline, CDR1 MDHEN and CDR2 SYDVKM. CDR3 DNA sequence: TGTGCCAGCAGTTTACCGAGAGATACGCAGTATTTT. Its translation is CASSLPRDTQYF.

CDR3 DNA: TGCGCCAGCAACCGGGACAGCCAAGAGACCCAGTACTTC. Residues: CASNRDSQETQYF. The chain is built from TRBV5-1 and TRBJ2-5, with TRBD1 matching 7 bases. Germline CDR1 SGHRS, CDR2 YFSETQ. Losses at the gene ends were 6 bases for V and 1 base for J; bases not matched to a gene: 3. The CDR3 runs to 13 residues.